Below are 7 T cell receptor beta chains sequenced from a single sample in a study of PD-1 blockade in classical Hodgkin lymphoma. This table comes from immunoSEQ multiplex PCR, and its TCRdb copy is limited to in-frame clones, with some not included. The repertoire holds 17,000 or so clones, under 90% seen once, with approximately 15% in the top ten. As for time point: cycle 4 day 1 (C4D1), after less than seven weeks of nivolumab. All patients relapsed after autologous stem cell transplantation, and brentuximab vedotin exposure varied. The starting material was peripheral blood mononuclear cells (PBMCs), obtained before the fourth cycle of nivolumab. The source is a human donor with classical Hodgkin lymphoma.

There are a few counts of this clone. The rearrangement uses TRBV5-1 and TRBJ2-7; no reliable D call. Germline CDR1 and CDR2: SGHRS and YFSETQ. Trimming left V 5 bases short and J 3 bases short, with 12 bases between. The CDR3 runs to 13 residues. The CDR3 region has the DNA TGCGCCAGCAGTTCCGGTGGGGACTACGAGCAGTACTTC. It specifies CASSSGGDYEQYF.

The chain is built from TRBV5-1 and TRBJ2-3; 8 bases are shared with TRBD2. The CDR3 extends over 15 amino acids. Germline V gene lookup returns CDR1 SGHRS and CDR2 YFSETQ. The J segment lost 0 bases and the V segment lost 5 bases, leaving 5 bases of the junction unmatched. The CDR3 spells CASSLAGKSTDTQYF. The CDR3 DNA sequence: TGCGCCAGCAGTCTAGCGGGCAAGAGCACAGATACGCAGTATTTT.

The chain couples TRBV5-1 to TRBJ2-3; possibly TRBD1 or TRBD2 for D (6 bases each). V lost 1 base to trimming and J lost 5 bases, with 14 bases between them. Germline assignment: CDR1 SGHRS and CDR2 YFSETQ. This CDR3 has 15 residues. The CDR3 DNA follows: TGCGCCAGCAGCTTGTCTCTTGGGGGGCAAGATACGCAGTATTTT. It specifies CASSLSLGGQDTQYF.

J is TRBJ2-7 and V is TRBV7-8, with 13 bases lining up with TRBD2. The germline gives CDR1 SGHVS, CDR2 FQNEAQ. With 1 base clipped from V and 1 base from J, the junction kept 7 bases outside the gene matches. There are 18 residues in the CDR3. This chain's CDR3 is CASSLGTSGGPISYEQYF. DNA for the CDR3: TGTGCCAGCAGCTTAGGGACTAGCGGGGGACCTATTTCCTACGAGCAGTACTTC.

Comments on this clone: Other DNA variants within this sample encode the same CDR3. The chain combines TRBV9 with TRBJ2-5; D is possibly TRBD2 (5 bases). The germline gives CDR1 SGDLS, CDR2 YYNGEE. CDR3 length equals 15 residues. V was shortened by 1 base and J by 1 base, with 11 bases between the two germline ends. This chain's CDR3 is CASSVFGGAQETQYF. CDR3 nucleotides: TGTGCCAGCAGCGTATTCGGAGGAGCCCAAGAGACCCAGTACTTC.

This chain joins TRBV10-3 and TRBJ1-2; D not resolved. The V gene's germline CDR1 is ENHRY and CDR2 SYGVKD. This CDR3 has 14 amino acids. The germline V and J ends were trimmed by 3 bases and 4 bases, with 12 bases remaining between them. The DNA of the CDR3 is TGTGCCATCAGTGAAGGGCGGGTAGGCTATGGCTACACCTTC. The encoded protein is CAISEGRVGYGYTF.

The table lists this clone with a few counts. The chain links TRBV4-2 to TRBJ1-2; 8 bases agree with TRBD1. J was trimmed by 7 bases and V by 4 bases; bases with no gene match: 11. The CDR3 is made up of 15 amino acids. CDR1 and CDR2 from the germline V gene are LGHNA and YNFKEQ. CDR3 region: CASSLSGQGGGGYTF. CDR3 coding DNA: TGTGCCAGCAGCCTCTCAGGACAGGGAGGCGGTGGCTACACCTTC.